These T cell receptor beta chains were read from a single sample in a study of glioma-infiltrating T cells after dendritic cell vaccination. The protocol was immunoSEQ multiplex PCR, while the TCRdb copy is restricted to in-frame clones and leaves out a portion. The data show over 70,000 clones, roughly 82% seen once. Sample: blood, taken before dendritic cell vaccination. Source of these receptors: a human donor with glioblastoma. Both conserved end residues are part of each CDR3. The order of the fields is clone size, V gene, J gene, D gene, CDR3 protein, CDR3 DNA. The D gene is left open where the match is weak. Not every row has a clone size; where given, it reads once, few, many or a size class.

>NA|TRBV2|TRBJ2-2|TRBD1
CASKTGANTGELFF
TGTGCCAGCAAAACAGGGGCAAACACCGGGGAGCTGTTTTTT
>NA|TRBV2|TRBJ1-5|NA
CASSVRYNSNQPQHF
TGTGCCAGCAGTGTCAGGTACAATAGCAATCAGCCCCAGCATTTT
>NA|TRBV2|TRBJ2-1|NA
CASSGIQGYEQFF
TGTGCCAGCAGTGGGATTCAGGGCTATGAGCAGTTCTTC
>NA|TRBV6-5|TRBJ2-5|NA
CASQQTRELETQYF
TGTGCCAGCCAACAAACCAGGGAATTGGAGACCCAGTACTTC
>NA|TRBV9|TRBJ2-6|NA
CASSSRGMDSGANVLTF
TGTGCCAGCAGCAGTAGGGGTATGGACTCTGGGGCCAACGTCCTGACTTTC
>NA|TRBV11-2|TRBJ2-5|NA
CASSLWEYQQGGVLTQYF
TGTGCCAGCAGCTTATGGGAATACCAACAGGGTGGGGTGCTGACCCAGTACTTC
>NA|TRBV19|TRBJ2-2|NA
CASSISSGSNGELFF
TGTGCCAGTAGTATTTCCTCCGGTAGTAACGGGGAGCTGTTTTTT
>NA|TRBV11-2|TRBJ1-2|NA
CASSLQGPPVYGYTF
TGTGCCAGCAGCTTACAGGGGCCCCCAGTCTATGGCTACACCTTC
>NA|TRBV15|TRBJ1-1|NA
CATSRERGKNTEAFF
TGTGCCACCAGCAGAGAGCGGGGAAAGAACACTGAAGCTTTCTTT
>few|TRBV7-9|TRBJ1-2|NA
CASSLFRDKGGYTF
TGTGCCAGCAGCTTATTCAGGGACAAAGGTGGCTACACCTTC
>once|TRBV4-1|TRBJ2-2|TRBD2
CASSQAPGLAVPGELFF
TGCGCCAGCAGCCAAGCACCGGGCCTAGCGGTGCCCGGGGAGCTGTTTTTT
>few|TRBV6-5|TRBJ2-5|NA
CASRYSRGWETQYF
TGTGCCAGCAGATACTCGAGAGGGTGGGAGACCCAGTACTTC
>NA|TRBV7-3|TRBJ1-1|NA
CASSLMVQGEAFF
TGTGCCAGCAGCTTAATGGTACAGGGTGAAGCTTTCTTT
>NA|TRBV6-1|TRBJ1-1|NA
CATQPLGAGNTEAFF
TGTGCCACTCAACCCCTTGGGGCTGGGAACACTGAAGCTTTCTTT
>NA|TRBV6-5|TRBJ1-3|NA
CASSRDTSGNTIYF
TGTGCCAGCAGTCGGGACACCTCTGGAAACACCATATATTTT
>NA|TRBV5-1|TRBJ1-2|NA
CASSLDQGLYGYTF
TGCGCCAGCAGCTTGGACCAGGGGCTGTATGGCTACACCTTC
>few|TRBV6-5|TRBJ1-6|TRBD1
CASSPRDRGRSPLHF
TGTGCCAGCAGCCCCCGGGACAGGGGAAGATCACCCCTCCACTTT
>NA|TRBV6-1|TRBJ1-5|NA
CASSEWHTTRQPQHF
TGTGCCAGCAGTGAGTGGCACACTACGCGACAGCCCCAGCATTTT
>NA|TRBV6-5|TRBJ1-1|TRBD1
CASSYRTGGYEAFF
TGTGCCAGCAGTTATCGGACAGGGGGATATGAAGCTTTCTTT
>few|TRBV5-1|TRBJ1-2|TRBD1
CASSRQGGDGYTF
TGCGCCAGCTCACGACAGGGGGGCGATGGCTACACCTTC
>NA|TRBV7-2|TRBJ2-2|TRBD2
CASSLRSGGPTGELFF
TGTGCCAGCAGCTTAAGGTCGGGGGGGCCCACCGGGGAGCTGTTTTTT
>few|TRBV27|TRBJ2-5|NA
CASSLDYLQETQYF
TGTGCCAGCAGTTTGGACTACCTCCAAGAGACCCAGTACTTC
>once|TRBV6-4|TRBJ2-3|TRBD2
CASSGTSGSKPDTQYF
TGTGCCAGCAGCGGCACTAGCGGGAGCAAGCCAGATACGCAGTATTTT
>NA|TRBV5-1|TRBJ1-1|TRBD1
CASSLATDRVGEAFF
TGCGCCAGCAGCTTGGCCACGGACAGGGTGGGTGAAGCTTTCTTT
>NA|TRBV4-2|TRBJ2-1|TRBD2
CASSPRGSGDNEQFF
TGTGCCAGCAGCCCTCGTGGTAGCGGGGACAATGAGCAGTTCTTC
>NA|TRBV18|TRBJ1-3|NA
CASSPQTGNTIYF
TGTGCCAGCTCCCCACAAACAGGAAACACCATATATTTT
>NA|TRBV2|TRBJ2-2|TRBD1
CASSVQGANTGELFF
TGTGCCAGCAGTGTTCAGGGGGCGAACACCGGGGAGCTGTTTTTT
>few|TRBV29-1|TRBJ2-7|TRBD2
CSVEGGGIEQYF
TGCAGCGTTGAAGGGGGGGGGATCGAGCAGTACTTC
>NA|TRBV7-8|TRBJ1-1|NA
CASSLDPLLAGMNTEAFF
TGTGCCAGCAGCTTAGACCCCCTTTTGGCAGGGATGAACACTGAAGCTTTCTTT
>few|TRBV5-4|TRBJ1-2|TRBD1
CASSRDRAYYGYTF
TGTGCCAGCAGCCGGGACAGGGCCTACTATGGCTACACCTTC
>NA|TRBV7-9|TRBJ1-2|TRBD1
CASSHGDRENYGYTF
TGTGCCAGCAGCCACGGGGACAGGGAAAACTATGGCTACACCTTC
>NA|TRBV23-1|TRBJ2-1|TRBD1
CASSQSLTGAYNEQFF
TGCGCCAGCAGTCAATCGTTGACAGGGGCTTACAATGAGCAGTTCTTC
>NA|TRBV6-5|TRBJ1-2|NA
CASSPLGGFGGYTF
TGTGCCAGCAGCCCCCTTGGAGGGTTTGGCGGCTACACCTTC
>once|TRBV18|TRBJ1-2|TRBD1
CASSSTGWDGYTF
TGTGCCAGCTCATCGACAGGGTGGGATGGCTACACCTTC
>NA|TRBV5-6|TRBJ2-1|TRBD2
CASSLPLAGGREQFF
TGTGCCAGCAGCTTGCCACTAGCGGGGGGCCGCGAGCAGTTCTTC
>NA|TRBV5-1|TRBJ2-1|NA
CASSLASGRNEQFF
TGCGCCAGCAGCTTGGCCAGTGGGAGAAATGAGCAGTTCTTC
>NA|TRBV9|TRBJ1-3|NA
CASSRTRGSGNTIYF
TGTGCCAGCAGCCGCACGAGAGGGTCGGGAAACACCATATATTTT
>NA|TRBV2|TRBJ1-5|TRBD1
CASSVTTGYNQPQHF
TGTGCCAGCAGTGTAACGACAGGGTACAATCAGCCCCAGCATTTT
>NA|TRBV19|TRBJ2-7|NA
CASNSGHPGTYEQYF
TGTGCCAGTAACTCGGGACATCCGGGTACCTACGAGCAGTACTTC
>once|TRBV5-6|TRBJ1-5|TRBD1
CASSFDRGQSNQPQHF
TGTGCCAGCAGCTTCGACAGGGGGCAAAGCAATCAGCCCCAGCATTTT
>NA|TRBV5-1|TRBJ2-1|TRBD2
CASSLALAGNNEQFF
TGCGCCAGCAGCTTGGCACTAGCGGGGAACAATGAGCAGTTCTTC
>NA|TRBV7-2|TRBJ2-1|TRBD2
CASSFLAGEQFF
TGTGCCAGCAGCTTCCTAGCGGGCGAGCAGTTCTTC
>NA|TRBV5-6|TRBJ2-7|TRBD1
CASSVTGGSSYEQYF
TGTGCCAGCAGCGTGACAGGGGGCAGCTCCTACGAGCAGTACTTC
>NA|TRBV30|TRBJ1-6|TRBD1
CAWNSLQGNNSPLHF
TGTGCCTGGAATTCGCTACAGGGGAATAATTCACCCCTCCACTTT
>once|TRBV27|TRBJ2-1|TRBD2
CASSSETGLAGMNEQFF
TGTGCCAGCAGTTCCGAGACGGGACTAGCGGGGATGAATGAGCAGTTCTTC
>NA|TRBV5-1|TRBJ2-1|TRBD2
CASSLVLAGDKREQFF
TGCGCCAGCAGCTTGGTTCTAGCGGGAGACAAACGGGAGCAGTTCTTC
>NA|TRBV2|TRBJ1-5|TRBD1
CASSGRQGSNQPQHF
TGTGCCAGCAGTGGGCGACAGGGGAGCAATCAGCCCCAGCATTTT
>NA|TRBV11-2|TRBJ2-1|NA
CASSLNSGPFGEQFF
TGTGCCAGCAGCTTAAACTCGGGTCCTTTTGGGGAGCAGTTCTTC
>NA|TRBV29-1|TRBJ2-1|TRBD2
CSAKSPGLAGTTYNEQFF
TGCAGCGCGAAAAGCCCTGGACTAGCGGGAACTACCTACAATGAGCAGTTCTTC
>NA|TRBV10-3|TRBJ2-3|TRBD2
CAISNYSWTSGPQNTQYF
TGTGCCATCAGTAACTACTCTTGGACTAGCGGTCCACAGAATACGCAGTATTTT
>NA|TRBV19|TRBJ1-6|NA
CASSIGVQGSSPLHF
TGTGCCAGTAGTATAGGAGTTCAGGGCAGTTCACCCCTCCACTTT
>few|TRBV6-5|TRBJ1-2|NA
CASSYWQGLNYGYTF
TGTGCCAGCAGTTACTGGCAGGGCCTCAACTATGGCTACACCTTC
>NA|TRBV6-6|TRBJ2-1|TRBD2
CASSQLARYNEQFF
TGTGCCAGCAGCCAACTAGCGAGGTACAATGAGCAGTTCTTC
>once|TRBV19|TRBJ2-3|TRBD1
CASNDGTEITDTQYF
TGTGCCAGTAATGACGGGACAGAGATCACAGATACGCAGTATTTT
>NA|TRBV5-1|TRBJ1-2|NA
CASSPGGPANYGYTF
TGCGCCAGCAGCCCGGGGGGGCCAGCCAACTATGGCTACACCTTC
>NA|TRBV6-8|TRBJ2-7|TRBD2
CASSYWTGTSANEQYF
TGTGCCAGCAGTTACTGGACGGGGACTAGCGCTAACGAGCAGTACTTC